This T cell receptor beta chain was sequenced during a study of neurological immune-mediated disorders. V was pared by 0 bases and J by 5 bases, with 7 bases of the junction left unmatched. Germline V gene data show CDR1 as DFQATT and CDR2 as SNEGSKA (reference sequence). The CDR3 consists of 15 residues. TCRdb redid the calling of the 5' RACE reads with MiXCR, one entry per CDR3 protein. The sample includes approximately 40,000 distinct CDR3 sequences, more than 14% of them seen just once. The table lists this clonotype with many counts. The genes are TRBV20-1 and TRBJ2-5; 9 bases align to TRBD1. This receptor was obtained from a woman aged 55-70 years with HTLV-1-associated myelopathy (HAM/TSP). Specimen: CD4+ T cells from blood. CDR3 sequence: CSARDPGQGWETQYF. Written as DNA, the CDR3 is TGCAGTGCTAGAGATCCGGGACAGGGATGGGAGACCCAGTACTTC.